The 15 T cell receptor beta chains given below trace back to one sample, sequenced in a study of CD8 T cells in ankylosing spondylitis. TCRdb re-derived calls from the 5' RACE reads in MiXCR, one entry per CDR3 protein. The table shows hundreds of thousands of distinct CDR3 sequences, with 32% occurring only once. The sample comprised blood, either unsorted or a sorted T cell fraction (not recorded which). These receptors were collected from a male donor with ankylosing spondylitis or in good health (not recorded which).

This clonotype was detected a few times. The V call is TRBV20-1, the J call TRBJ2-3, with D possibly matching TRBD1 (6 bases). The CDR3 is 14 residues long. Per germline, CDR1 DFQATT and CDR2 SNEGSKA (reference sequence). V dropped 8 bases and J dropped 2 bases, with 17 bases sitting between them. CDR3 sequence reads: CSPSRQAFTDTQYF. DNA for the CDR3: TGCAGTCCATCAAGACAGGCCTTCACAGATACGCAGTATTTT.

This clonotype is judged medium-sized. As DNA, the CDR3 is TGCGCCAGCAGCTTGGACCAGGGCGCGAATACTGAAGCTTTCTTT. Translated: CASSLDQGANTEAFF. The V and J genes are TRBV5-1 and TRBJ1-1, with D possibly matching TRBD1 (5 bases). V was pared by 0 bases and J by 5 bases, with 14 bases between. The CDR3 loop spans 15 amino acids. Per the germline V gene, CDR1 is SGHRS and CDR2 is YFSETQ.

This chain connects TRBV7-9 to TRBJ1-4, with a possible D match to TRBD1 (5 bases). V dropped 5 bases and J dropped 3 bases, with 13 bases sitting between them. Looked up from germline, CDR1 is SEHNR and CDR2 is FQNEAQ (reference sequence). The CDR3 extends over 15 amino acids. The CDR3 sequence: CASSTTQGSNEKLFF. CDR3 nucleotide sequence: TGTGCCAGCAGCACCACGCAGGGTTCTAATGAAAAACTGTTTTTT.

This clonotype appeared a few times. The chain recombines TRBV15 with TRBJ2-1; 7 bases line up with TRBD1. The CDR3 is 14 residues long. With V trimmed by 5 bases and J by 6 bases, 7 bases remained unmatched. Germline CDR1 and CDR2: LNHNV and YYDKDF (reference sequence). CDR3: CATSRDSPFNEQFF. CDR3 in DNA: TGTGCCACCAGCCGGGACAGTCCTTTCAATGAGCAGTTCTTC.

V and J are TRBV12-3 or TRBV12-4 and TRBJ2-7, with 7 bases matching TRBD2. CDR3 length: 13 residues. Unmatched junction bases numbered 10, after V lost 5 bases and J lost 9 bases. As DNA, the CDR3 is TGTGCCAGCAGTCTGGACGGGGGGTCCGGGCAGTACTTC. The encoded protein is CASSLDGGSGQYF.

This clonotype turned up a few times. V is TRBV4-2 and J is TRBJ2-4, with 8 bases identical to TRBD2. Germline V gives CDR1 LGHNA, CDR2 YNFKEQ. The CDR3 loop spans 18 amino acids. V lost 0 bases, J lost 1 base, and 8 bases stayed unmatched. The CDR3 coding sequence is TGTGCCAGCAGCCAAGAGTCCAGCGGGGGTTCGGCCAAAAACATTCAGTACTTC. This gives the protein CASSQESSGGSAKNIQYF.

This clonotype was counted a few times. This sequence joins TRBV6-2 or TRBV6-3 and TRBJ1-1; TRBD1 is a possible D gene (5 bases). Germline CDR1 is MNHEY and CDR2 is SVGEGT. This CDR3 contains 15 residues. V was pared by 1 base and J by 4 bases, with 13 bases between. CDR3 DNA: TGTGCCAGCAGTTACTTATTCCCCGGGGGCACTGAAGCTTTCTTT. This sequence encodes CASSYLFPGGTEAFF.

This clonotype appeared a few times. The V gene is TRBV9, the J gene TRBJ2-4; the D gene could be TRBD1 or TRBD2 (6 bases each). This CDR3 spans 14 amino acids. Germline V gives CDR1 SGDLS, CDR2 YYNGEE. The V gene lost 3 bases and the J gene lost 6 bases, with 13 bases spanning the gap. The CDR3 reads CASSDGKGGNIQYF. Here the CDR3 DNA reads TGTGCCAGCAGCGACGGGAAGGGGGGAAACATTCAGTACTTC.

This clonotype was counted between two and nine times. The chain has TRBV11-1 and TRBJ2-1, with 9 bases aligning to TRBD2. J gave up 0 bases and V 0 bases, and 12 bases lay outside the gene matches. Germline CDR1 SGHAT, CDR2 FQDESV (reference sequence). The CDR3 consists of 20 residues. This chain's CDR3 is CASSLAVVAGVTSSYNEQFF. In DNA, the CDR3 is TGTGCCAGCAGCTTAGCGGTGGTAGCGGGGGTTACGAGCTCCTACAATGAGCAGTTCTTC.

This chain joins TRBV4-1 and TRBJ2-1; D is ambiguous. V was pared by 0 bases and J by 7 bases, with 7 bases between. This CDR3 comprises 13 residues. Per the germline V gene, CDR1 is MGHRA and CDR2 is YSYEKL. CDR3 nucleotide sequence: TGCGCCAGCAGCCAAGATTACAGTAATGAGCAGTTCTTC. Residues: CASSQDYSNEQFF.

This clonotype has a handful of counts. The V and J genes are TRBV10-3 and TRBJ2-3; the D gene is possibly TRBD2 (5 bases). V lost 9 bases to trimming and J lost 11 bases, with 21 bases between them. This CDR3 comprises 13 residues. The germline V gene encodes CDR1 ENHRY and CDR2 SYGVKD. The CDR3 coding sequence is TGTGCCATAGCAGGTGGGCCAGCTGAGGGGCAGTATTTT. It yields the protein CAIAGGPAEGQYF.

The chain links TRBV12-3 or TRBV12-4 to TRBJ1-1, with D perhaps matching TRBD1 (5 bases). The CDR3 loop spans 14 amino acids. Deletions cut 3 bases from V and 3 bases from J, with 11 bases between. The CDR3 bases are TGTGCCAGCAGTTTTTGGGGGTGGGACACTGAAGCTTTCTTT. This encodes CASSFWGWDTEAFF.

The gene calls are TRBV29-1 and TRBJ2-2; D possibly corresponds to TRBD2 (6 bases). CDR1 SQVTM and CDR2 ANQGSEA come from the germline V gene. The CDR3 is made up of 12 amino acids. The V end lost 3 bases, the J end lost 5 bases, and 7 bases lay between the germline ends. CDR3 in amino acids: CSVERETGELFF. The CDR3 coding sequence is TGCAGCGTTGAGCGGGAAACCGGGGAGCTGTTTTTT.

This chain's CDR3 is CSVRQSEQFF. The CDR3 bases are TGCAGCGTCCGACAGAGTGAGCAGTTCTTC. The rearrangement joins TRBV29-1 to TRBJ2-1; perhaps TRBD1 as D (5 bases). This CDR3 is 10 amino acids long. Germline loops: CDR1 SQVTM, CDR2 ANQGSEA. V was pared by 6 bases and J by 9 bases, with 9 bases between.

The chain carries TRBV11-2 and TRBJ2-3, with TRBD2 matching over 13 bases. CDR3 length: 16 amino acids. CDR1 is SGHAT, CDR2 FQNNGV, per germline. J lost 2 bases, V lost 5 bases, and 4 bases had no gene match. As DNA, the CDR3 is TGTGCCAGCAGCCGCGGACTAGCGGGAGACACAGATACGCAGTATTTT. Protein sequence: CASSRGLAGDTDTQYF.